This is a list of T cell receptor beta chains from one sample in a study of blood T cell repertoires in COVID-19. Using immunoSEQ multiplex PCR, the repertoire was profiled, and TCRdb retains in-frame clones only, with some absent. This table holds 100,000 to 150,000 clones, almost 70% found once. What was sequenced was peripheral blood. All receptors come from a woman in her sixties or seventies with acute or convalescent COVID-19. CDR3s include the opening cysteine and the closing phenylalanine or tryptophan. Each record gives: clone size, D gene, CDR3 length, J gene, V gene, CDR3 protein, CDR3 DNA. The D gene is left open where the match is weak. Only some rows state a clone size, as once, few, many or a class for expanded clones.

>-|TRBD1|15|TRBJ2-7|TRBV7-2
CASSTGTGGGYEQYF
TGTGCCAGCAGCACGGGGACAGGGGGCGGGTACGAGCAGTACTTC
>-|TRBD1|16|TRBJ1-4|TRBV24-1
CATSDGGTGHYEKLFF
TGTGCCACCAGTGATGGCGGGACAGGTCATTATGAAAAACTGTTTTTT
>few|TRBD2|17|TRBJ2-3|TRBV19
CATGRLAGARGTDTQYF
TGTGCCACTGGGCGACTAGCGGGAGCTAGGGGGACAGATACGCAGTATTTT
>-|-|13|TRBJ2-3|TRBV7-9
CASSRTGTDTQYF
TGTGCCAGCAGCCGAACGGGCACAGATACGCAGTATTTT
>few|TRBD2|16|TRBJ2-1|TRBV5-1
CASTSSGGPTGNEQFF
TGCGCCAGCACCTCCAGCGGGGGACCCACTGGGAATGAGCAGTTCTTC
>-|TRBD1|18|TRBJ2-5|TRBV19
CASSTDYSGTGGRETQYF
TGTGCCAGTAGTACAGATTACTCTGGGACAGGGGGCAGGGAGACCCAGTACTTC
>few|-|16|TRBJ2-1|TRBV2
CASSEASSGLGNEQFF
TGTGCCAGCAGTGAAGCTAGCAGCGGGCTGGGGAATGAGCAGTTCTTC
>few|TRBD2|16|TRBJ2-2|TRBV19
CASSIGSGVSTGELFF
TGTGCCAGTAGTATTGGCAGCGGGGTCAGCACCGGGGAGCTGTTTTTT
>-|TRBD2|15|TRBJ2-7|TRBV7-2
CASSQGLAPSYEQYF
TGTGCCAGCAGCCAGGGACTAGCCCCCTCCTACGAGCAGTACTTC
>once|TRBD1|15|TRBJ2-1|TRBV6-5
CASSWGQGAVNEQFF
TGTGCCAGCAGTTGGGGACAGGGGGCGGTCAATGAGCAGTTCTTC
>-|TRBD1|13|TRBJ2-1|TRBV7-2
CASRRDRVNEQFF
TGTGCCAGCCGAAGGGACAGGGTAAATGAGCAGTTCTTC
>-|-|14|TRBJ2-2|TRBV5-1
CASRTGMNTGELFF
TGCGCCAGCAGAACAGGGATGAACACCGGGGAGCTGTTTTTT
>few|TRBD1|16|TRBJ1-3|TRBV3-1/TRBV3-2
CASSWTGSLSGNTIYF
TGTGCCAGCAGCTGGACAGGGTCCCTCTCTGGAAACACCATATATTTT
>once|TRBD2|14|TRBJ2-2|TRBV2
CASRQLAGPGELFF
TGTGCCAGCAGGCAACTAGCGGGGCCCGGGGAGCTGTTTTTT
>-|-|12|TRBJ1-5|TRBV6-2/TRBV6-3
CASSWARGPQHF
TGTGCCAGCAGCTGGGCCAGGGGGCCCCAGCATTTT
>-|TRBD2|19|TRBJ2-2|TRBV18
CASSPPVLLAGSLLGELFF
TGTGCCAGCTCACCACCGGTTCTCCTAGCGGGTTCCTTGCTCGGGGAGCTGTTTTTT
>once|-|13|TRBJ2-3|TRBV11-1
CAIVGGFTDTQYF
TGTGCCATAGTAGGGGGTTTCACAGATACGCAGTATTTT
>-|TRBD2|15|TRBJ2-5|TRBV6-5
CASSFGLAIQETQYF
TGTGCCAGCAGTTTCGGACTAGCGATCCAAGAGACCCAGTACTTC
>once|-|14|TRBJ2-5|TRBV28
CASSDRLLQETQYF
TGTGCCAGCAGTGACCGACTACTCCAAGAGACCCAGTACTTC
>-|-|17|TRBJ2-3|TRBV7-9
CASSQAAGGFRTDTQYF
TGTGCCAGCAGCCAGGCGGCAGGAGGATTTCGTACAGATACGCAGTATTTT
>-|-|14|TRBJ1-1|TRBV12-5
CASGPGQPNTEAFF
TGTGCTAGTGGCCCAGGGCAGCCGAACACTGAAGCTTTCTTT
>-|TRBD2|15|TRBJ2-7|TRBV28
CASSTFWGGAYEQYF
TGTGCCAGCAGTACGTTCTGGGGGGGGGCCTACGAGCAGTACTTC
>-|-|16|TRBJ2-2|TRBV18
CASSQYRGGDTGELFF
TGTGCCAGCTCACAATACAGGGGAGGCGACACCGGGGAGCTGTTTTTT
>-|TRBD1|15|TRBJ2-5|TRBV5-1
CASSLGQGALETQYF
TGCGCCAGCAGCTTAGGTCAGGGGGCTCTAGAGACCCAGTACTTC
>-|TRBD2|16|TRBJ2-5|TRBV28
CASSSGLAGGQETQYF
TGTGCCAGCAGTTCCGGACTAGCGGGGGGTCAAGAGACCCAGTACTTC
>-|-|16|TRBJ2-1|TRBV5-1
CASSFGGANSYNEQFF
TGCGCCAGCAGCTTTGGTGGGGCCAACTCCTACAATGAGCAGTTCTTC
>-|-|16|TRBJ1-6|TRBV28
CASRPTAGSYNSPLHF
TGTGCCAGCAGACCTACTGCCGGGTCCTATAATTCACCCCTCCACTTT
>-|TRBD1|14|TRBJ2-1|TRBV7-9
CASRTGSSYNEQFF
TGTGCCAGCAGGACAGGGAGCTCCTACAATGAGCAGTTCTTC
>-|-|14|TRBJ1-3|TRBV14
CASSQDLTGVTIYF
TGTGCCAGCAGCCAAGATCTAACGGGGGTCACCATATATTTT
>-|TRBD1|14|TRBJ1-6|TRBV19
CASSGTGENSPLHF
TGTGCCAGTAGCGGGACAGGGGAGAATTCACCCCTCCACTTT
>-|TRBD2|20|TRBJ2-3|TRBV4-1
CASSQAGTSGRQRGTDTQYF
TGCGCCAGCAGCCAGGCGGGGACTAGCGGGAGGCAAAGGGGCACAGATACGCAGTATTTT
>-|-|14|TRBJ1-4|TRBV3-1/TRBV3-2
CASSQDTTNEKLFF
TGTGCCAGCAGCCAAGATACAACTAATGAAAAACTGTTTTTT
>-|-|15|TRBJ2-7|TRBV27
CASSPTGTYPYEQYF
TGTGCCAGCAGTCCTACAGGGACCTATCCTTACGAGCAGTACTTC
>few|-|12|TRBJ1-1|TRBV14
CASSQGLHEAFF
TGTGCCAGCAGCCAGGGGCTTCACGAAGCTTTCTTT
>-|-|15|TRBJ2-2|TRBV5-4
CASSVSGGGRGELFF
TGTGCCAGCAGCGTTTCTGGCGGGGGCCGCGGGGAGCTGTTTTTT
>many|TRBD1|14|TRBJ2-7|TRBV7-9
CASSLVQGANEQYF
TGTGCCAGCAGCTTAGTCCAGGGGGCAAACGAGCAGTACTTC
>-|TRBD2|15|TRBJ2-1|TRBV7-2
CASSLLAGVRGEQFF
TGTGCCAGCAGCTTATTGGCGGGAGTACGCGGTGAGCAGTTCTTC
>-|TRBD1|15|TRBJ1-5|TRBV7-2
CASSLVRGDNQPQHF
TGTGCCAGCAGCTTAGTCAGGGGGGACAATCAGCCCCAGCATTTT